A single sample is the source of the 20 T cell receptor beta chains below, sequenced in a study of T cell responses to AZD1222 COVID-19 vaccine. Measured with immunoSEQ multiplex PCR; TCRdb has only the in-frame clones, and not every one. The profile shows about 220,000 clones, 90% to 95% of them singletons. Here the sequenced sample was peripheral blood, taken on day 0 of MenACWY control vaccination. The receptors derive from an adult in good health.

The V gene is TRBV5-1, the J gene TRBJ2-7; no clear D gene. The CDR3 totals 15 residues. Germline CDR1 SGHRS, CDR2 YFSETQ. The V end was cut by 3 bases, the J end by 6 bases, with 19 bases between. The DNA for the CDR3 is TGCGCCAGCAGCTCTACGACCCGAAATGGGCTCGAGCAGTACTTC. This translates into CASSSTTRNGLEQYF. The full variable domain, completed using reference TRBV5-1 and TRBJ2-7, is KAGVTQTPRYLIKTRGQQVTLSCSPISGHRSVSWYQQTPGQGLQFLFEYFSETQRNKGNFPGRFSGRQFSNSRSEMNVSTLELGDSALYLCASSSTTRNGLEQYFGPGTRLTVT.

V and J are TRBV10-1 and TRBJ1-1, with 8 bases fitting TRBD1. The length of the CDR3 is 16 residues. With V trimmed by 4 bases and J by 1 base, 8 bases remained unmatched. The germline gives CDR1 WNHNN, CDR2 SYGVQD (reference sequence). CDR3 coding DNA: TGCGCCAGCAGTGGCGCCTATCAGGGGGCGAACACTGAAGCTTTCTTT. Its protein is CASSGAYQGANTEAFF.

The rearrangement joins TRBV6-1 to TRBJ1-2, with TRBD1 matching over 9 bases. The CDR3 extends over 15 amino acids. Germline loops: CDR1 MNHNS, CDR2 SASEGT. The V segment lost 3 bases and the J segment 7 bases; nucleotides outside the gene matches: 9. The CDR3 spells CASSEQIQGAFGYTF. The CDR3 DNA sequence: TGTGCCAGCAGTGAGCAAATACAGGGGGCCTTTGGCTACACCTTC.

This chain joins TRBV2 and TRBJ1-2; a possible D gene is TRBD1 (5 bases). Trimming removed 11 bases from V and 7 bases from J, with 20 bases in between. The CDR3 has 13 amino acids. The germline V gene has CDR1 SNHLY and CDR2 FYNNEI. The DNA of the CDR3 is TGTGCCTCTAAAGGAGAGGGGTGGTCTGGCTACACCTTC. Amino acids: CASKGEGWSGYTF.

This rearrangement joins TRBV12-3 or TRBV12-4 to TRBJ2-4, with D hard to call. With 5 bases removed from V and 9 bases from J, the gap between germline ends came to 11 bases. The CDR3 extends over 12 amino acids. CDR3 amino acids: CASSELESIQYF. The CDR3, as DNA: TGTGCCAGCAGTGAACTCGAGTCCATTCAGTACTTC.

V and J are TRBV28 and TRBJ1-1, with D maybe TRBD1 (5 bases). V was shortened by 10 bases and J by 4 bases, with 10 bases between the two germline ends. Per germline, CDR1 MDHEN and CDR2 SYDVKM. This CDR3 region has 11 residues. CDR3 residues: CATRVGTEAFF. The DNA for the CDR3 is TGTGCCACCAGGGTTGGCACTGAAGCTTTCTTT.

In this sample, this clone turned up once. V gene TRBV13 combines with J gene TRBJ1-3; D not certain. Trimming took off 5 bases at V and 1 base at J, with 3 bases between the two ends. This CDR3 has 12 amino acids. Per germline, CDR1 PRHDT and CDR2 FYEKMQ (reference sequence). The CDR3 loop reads CASSRSGNTIYF. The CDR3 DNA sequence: TGTGCCAGCAGCCGTTCTGGAAACACCATATATTTT.

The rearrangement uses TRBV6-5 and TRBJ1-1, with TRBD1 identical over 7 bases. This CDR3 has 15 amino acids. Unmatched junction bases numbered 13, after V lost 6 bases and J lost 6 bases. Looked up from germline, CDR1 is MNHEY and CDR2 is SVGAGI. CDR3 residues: CASSPLAGGGSEAFF. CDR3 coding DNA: TGTGCCAGCAGCCCCTTAGCCGGAGGGGGCTCTGAAGCTTTCTTT.

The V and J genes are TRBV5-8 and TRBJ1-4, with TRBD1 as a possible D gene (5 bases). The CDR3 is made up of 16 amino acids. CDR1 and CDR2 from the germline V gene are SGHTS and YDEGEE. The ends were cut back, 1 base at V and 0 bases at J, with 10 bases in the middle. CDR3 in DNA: TGTGCCAGCAGCTTGTGGGGGGTGGCAACTAATGAAAAACTGTTTTTT. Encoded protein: CASSLWGVATNEKLFF.

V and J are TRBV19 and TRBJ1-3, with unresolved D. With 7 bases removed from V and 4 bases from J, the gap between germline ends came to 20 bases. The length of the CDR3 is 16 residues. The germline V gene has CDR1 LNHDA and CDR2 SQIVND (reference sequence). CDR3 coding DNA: TGTGCCAGTAAGGCGACCATTCCCCCTTTCGGAAACACCATATATTTT. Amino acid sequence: CASKATIPPFGNTIYF.

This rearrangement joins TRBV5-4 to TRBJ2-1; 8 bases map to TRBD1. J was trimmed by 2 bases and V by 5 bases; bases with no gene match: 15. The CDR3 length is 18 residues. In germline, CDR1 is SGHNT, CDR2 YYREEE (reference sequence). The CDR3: CASRLKQKGQVAYNEQFF. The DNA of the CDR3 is TGTGCCAGCAGACTAAAGCAAAAGGGACAGGTGGCCTACAATGAGCAGTTCTTC.

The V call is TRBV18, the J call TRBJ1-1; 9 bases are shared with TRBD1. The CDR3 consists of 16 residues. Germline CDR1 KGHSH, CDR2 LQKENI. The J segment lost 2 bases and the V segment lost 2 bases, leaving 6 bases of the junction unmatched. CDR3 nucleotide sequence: TGTGCCAGCTCACCAGCACAGGGGGCCAGAAACACTGAAGCTTTCTTT. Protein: CASSPAQGARNTEAFF.

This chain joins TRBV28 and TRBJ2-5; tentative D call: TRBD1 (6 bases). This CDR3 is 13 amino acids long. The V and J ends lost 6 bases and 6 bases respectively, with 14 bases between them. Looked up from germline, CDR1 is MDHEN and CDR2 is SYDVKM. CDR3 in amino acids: CASRTGLRQTQYF. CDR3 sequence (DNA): TGTGCCAGCAGAACAGGGCTCAGGCAGACCCAGTACTTC.

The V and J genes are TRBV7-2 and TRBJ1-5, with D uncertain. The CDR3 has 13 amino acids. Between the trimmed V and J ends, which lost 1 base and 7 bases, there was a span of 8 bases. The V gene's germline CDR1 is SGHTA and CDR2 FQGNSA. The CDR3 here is CASSLGVGQPQHF. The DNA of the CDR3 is TGTGCCAGCAGCTTAGGAGTGGGGCAGCCCCAGCATTTT.

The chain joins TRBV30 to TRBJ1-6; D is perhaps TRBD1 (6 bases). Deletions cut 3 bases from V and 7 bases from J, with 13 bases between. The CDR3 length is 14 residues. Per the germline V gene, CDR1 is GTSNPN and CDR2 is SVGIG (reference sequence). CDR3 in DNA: TGTGCCTGGAGGGGGGCAGGGGTCAATTCACCCCTCCACTTT. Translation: CAWRGAGVNSPLHF.

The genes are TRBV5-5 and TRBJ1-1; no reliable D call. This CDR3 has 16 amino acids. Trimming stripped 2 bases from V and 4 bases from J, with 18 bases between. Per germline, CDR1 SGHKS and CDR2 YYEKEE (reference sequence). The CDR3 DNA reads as TGTGCCAGCAGCTTCAGGTTCCGGGATCGGGTCACTGAAGCTTTCTTT. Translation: CASSFRFRDRVTEAFF.

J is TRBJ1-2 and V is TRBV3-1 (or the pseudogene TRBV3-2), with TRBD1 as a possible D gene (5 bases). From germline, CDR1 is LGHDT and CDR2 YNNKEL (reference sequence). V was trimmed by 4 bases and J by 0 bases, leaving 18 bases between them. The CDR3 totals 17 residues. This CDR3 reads CASSPHVGAVPNYGYTF. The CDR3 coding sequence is TGTGCCAGCAGCCCTCACGTCGGGGCCGTTCCTAACTATGGCTACACCTTC.

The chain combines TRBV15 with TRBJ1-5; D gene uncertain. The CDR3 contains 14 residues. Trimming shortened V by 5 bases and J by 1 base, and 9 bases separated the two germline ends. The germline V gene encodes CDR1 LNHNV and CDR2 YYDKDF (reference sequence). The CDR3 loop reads CATSADMSNQPQHF. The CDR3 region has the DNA TGTGCCACCAGCGCGGATATGAGCAATCAGCCCCAGCATTTT.

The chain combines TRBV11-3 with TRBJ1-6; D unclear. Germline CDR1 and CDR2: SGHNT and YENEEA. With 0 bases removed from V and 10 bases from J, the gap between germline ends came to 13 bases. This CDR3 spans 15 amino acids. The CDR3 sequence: CASSLEGPAGSPLHF. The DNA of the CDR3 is TGTGCCAGCAGCTTAGAAGGGCCGGCGGGGTCACCCCTCCACTTT.

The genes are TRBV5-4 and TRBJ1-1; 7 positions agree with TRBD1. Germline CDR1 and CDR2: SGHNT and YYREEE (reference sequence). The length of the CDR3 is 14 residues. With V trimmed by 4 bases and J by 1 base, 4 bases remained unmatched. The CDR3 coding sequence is TGTGCCAGCAGCCCTGACAGGGAGAACACTGAAGCTTTCTTT. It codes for CASSPDRENTEAFF. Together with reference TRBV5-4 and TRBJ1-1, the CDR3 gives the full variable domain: ETGVTQSPTHLIKTRGQQVTLRCSSQSGHNTVSWYQQALGQGPQFIFQYYREEENGRGNFPPRFSGLQFPNYSSELNVNALELDDSALYLCASSPDRENTEAFFGQGTRLTVV.